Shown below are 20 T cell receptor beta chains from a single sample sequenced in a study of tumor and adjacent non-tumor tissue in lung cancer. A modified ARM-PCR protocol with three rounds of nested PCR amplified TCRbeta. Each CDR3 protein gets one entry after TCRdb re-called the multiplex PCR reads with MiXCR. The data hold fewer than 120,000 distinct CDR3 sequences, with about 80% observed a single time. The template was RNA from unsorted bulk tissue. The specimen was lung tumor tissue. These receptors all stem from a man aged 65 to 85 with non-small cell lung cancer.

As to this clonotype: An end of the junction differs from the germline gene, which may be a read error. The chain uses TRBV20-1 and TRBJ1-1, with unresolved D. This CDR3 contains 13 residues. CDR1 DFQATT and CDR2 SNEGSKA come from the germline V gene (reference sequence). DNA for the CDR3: TGTAGTGCTAGACGCCCCTTGAACACTGAGACTTTCTTT. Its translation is CSARRPLNTETFF.

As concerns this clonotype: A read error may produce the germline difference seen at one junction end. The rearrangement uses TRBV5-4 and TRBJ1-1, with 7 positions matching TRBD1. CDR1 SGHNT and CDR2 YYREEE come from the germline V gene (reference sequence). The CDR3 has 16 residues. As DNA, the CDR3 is TGTGCAAGCAGCCCTAGTATTTGGACAGGGAACACTGAAGCTTTCTTT. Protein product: CASSPSIWTGNTEAFF.

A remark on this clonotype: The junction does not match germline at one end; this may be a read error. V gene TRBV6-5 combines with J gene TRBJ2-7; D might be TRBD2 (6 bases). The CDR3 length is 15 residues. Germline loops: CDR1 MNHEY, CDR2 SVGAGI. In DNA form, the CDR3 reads TGTGCCGTCAGAAGGAGACTAGTAGATTCTTACGAGAAGTACTTC. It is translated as CAVRRRLVDSYEKYF.

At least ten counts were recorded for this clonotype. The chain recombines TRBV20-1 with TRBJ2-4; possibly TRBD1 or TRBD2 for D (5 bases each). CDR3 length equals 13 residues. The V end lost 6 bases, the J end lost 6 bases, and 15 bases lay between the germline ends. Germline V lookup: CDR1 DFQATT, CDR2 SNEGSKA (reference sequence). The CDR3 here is CSAPFRGTNIQYF. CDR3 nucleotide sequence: TGCAGTGCCCCCTTTCGAGGGACAAACATTCAGTACTTC.

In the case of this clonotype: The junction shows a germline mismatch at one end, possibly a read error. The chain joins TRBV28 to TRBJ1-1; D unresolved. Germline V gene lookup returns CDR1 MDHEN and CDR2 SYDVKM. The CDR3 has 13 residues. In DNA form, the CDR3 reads TGTGTCAGCAGTTTACTGGAGGGCACTGAAGCTTTCTTT. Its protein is CVSSLLEGTEAFF.

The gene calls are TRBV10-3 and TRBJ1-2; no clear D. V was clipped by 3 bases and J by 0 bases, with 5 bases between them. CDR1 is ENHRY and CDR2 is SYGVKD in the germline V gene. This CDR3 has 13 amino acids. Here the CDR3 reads CAISETANYGYTF. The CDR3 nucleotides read TGTGCCATCAGTGAAACAGCTAACTATGGCTACACCTTC.

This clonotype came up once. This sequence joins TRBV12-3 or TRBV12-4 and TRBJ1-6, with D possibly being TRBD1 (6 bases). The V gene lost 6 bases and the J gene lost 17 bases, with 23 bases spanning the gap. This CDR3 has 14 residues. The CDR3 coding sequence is TGTGCCAGCAGCCCGAGACAGGATAATTCACTCTTCCACTTT. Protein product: CASSPRQDNSLFHF.

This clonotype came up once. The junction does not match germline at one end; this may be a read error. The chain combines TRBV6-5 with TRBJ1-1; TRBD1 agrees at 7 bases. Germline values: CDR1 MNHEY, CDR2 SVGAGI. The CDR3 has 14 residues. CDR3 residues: CASIWTGLNTEAFF. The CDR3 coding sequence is TGTGCCAGCATCTGGACAGGATTGAACACCGAAGCTTTCTTT.

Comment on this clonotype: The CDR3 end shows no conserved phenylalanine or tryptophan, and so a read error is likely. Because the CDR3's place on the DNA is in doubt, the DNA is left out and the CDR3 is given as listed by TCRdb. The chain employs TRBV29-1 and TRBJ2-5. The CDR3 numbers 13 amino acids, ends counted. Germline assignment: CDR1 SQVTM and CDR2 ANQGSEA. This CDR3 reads CSVADRFQETHYP.

CDR3 amino acids: CSTSNGDRGIQYF. The CDR3 nucleotides are TGCAGCACCTCTAACGGTGACAGAGGCATTCAGTACTTC. This rearrangement joins TRBV29-1 to TRBJ2-4; D perhaps matches TRBD1 (5 bases). V was pared by 8 bases and J by 9 bases, with 20 bases between. There are 13 residues in the CDR3. The germline CDR1 and CDR2 sequences are SQVTM and ANQGSEA.

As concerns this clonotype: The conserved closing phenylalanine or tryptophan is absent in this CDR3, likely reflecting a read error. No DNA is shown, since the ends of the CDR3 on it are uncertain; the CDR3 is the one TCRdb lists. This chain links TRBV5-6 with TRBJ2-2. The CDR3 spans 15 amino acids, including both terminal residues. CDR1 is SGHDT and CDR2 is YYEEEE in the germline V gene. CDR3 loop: CDSSFRQTNTGEQFL.

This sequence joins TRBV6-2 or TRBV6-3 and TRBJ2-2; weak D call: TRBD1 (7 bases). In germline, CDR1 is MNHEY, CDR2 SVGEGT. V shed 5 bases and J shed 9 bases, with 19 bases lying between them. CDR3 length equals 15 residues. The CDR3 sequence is CASSRDSRGTWELFF. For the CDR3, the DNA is TGTGCCAGCAGTCGGGACAGCCGCGGGACATGGGAGCTGTTTTTT.

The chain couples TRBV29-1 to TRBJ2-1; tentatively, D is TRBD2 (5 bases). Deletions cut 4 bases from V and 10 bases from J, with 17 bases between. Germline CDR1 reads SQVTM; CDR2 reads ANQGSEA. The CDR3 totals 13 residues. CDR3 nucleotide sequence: TGCAGCGTTGTGGCGGGTGTGGTGTTGGAGCAGTTCTTC. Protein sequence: CSVVAGVVLEQFF.

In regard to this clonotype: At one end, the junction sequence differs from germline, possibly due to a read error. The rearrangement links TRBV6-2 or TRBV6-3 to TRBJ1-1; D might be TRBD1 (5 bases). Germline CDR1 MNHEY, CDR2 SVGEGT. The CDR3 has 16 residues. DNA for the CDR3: TGTGCCAGCAGTTTCACTCCCGGGGTAAGAGGGACTGAAGCTTCCTTT. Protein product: CASSFTPGVRGTEASF.

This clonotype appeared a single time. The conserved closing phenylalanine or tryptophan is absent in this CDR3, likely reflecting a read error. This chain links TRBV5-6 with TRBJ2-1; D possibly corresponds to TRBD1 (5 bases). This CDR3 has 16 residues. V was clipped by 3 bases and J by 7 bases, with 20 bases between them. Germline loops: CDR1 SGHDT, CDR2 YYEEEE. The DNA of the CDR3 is TGTGCCAGCAGCTATATTAGGGGAAGTGGGTATAATGAGCAGTTCTTA. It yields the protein CASSYIRGSGYNEQFL.

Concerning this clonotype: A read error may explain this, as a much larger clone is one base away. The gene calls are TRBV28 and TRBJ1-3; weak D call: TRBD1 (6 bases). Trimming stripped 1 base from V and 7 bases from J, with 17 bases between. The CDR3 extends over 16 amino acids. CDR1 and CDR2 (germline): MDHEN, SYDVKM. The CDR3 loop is CASSLLGGNPRNTIYF. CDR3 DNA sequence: TGTGCCAGCAGTTTATTGGGGGGCAACCCGAGGAACACCATATATTTT.

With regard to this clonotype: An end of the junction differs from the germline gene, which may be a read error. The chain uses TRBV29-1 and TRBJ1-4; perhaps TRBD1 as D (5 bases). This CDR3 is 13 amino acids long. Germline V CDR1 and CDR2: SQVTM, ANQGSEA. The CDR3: CSVEEGANEKLFF. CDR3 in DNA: TGTAGCGTTGAAGAAGGGGCTAATGAAAAACTGTTTTTT.

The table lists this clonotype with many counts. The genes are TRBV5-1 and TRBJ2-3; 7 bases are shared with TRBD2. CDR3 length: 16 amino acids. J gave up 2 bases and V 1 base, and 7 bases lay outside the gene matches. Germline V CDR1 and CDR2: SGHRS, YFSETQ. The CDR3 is CASSLLASGDTDTQYF. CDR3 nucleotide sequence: TGCGCCAGCAGCTTGCTTGCCAGCGGGGACACAGATACGCAGTATTTT.

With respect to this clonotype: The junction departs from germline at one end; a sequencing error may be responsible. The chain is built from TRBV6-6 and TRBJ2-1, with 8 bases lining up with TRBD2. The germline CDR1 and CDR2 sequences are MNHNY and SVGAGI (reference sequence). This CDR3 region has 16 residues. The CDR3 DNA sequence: TGTGCCAGCAGTTACTCGCTGGGACTAGGGGCTAATGAGGAGCTCTTC. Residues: CASSYSLGLGANEELF.

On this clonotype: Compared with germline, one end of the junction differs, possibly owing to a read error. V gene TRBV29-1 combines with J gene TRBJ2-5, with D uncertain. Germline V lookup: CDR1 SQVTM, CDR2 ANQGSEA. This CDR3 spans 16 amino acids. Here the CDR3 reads CSAKPCLQIGQETQYF. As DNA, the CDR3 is TGCAGCGCCAAACCCTGCCTCCAGATAGGTCAAGAGACGCAGTACTTC.